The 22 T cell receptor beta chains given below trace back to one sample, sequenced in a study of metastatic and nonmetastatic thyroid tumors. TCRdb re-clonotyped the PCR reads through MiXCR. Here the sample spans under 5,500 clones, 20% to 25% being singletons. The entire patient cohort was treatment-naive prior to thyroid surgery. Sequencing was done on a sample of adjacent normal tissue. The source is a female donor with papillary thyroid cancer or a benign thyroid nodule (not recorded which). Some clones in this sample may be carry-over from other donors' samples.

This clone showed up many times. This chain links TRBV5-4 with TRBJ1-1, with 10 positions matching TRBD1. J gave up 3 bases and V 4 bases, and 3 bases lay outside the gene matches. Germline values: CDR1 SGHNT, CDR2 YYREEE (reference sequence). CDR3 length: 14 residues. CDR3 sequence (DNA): TGTGCCAGCAGCACGGGACAGGGGTACACTGAAGCTTTCTTT. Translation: CASSTGQGYTEAFF.

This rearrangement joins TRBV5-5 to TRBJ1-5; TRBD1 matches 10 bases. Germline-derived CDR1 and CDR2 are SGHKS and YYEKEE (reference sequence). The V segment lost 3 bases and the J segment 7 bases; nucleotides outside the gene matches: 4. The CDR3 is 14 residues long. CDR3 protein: CASSWTGGDQPQHF. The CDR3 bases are TGTGCCAGCAGCTGGACAGGGGGAGACCAGCCCCAGCATTTT.

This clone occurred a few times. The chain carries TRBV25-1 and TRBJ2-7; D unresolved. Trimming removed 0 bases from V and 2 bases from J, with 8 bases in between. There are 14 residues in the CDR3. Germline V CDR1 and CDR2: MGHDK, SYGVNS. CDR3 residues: CASSEYTSPYEQYF. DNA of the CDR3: TGTGCCAGCAGTGAATATACGAGCCCCTACGAGCAGTACTTC.

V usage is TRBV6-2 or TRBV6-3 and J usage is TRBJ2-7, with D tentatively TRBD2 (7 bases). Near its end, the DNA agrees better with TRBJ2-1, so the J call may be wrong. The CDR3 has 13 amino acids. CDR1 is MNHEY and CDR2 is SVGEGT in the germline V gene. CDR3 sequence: CDTRSGGFYEQFF. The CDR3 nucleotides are TGTGACACCAGGTCGGGGGGCTTTTACGAGCAGTTCTTC.

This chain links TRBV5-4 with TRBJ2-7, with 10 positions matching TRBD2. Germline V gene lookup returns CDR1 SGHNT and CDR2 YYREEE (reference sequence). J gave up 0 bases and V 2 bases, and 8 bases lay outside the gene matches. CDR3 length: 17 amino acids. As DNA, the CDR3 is TGTGCCAGCAGCTTCGTCCTAGCGGGGGCTAGCTCCTACGAGCAGTACTTC. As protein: CASSFVLAGASSYEQYF.

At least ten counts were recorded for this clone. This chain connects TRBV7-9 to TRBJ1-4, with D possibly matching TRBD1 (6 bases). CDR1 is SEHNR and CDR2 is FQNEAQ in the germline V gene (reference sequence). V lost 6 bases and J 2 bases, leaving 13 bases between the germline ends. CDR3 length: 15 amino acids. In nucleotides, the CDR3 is TGTGCCAGCAGTCAACTCAGGGGCACTAATGAAAAACTGTTTTTT. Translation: CASSQLRGTNEKLFF.

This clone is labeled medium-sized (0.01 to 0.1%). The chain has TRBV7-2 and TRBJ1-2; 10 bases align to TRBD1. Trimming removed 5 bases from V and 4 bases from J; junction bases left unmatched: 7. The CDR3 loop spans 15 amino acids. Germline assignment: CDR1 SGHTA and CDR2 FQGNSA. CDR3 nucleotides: TGTGCCAGCAGCGCCTCCGGGACAGGGGCCTATGGCTACACCTTC. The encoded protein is CASSASGTGAYGYTF.

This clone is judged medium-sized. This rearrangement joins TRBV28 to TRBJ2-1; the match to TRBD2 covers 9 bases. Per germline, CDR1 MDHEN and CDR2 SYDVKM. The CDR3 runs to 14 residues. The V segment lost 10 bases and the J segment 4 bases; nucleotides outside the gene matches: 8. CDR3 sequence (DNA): TGTGCCACCATTCTGACTAGCGGTTACAATGAGCAGTTCTTC. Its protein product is CATILTSGYNEQFF.

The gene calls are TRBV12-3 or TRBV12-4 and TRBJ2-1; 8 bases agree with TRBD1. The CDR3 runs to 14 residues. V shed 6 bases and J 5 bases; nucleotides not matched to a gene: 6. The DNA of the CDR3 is TGTGCCAGCAGCTCAAAGGACAGGGACAATGAGCAGTTCTTC. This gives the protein CASSSKDRDNEQFF.

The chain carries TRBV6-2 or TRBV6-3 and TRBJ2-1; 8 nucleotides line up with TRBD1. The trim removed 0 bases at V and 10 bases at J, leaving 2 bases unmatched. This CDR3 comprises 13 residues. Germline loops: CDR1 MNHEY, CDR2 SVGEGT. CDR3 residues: CASSYSAGGEQFF. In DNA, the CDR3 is TGTGCCAGCAGTTACTCCGCAGGGGGCGAGCAGTTCTTC.

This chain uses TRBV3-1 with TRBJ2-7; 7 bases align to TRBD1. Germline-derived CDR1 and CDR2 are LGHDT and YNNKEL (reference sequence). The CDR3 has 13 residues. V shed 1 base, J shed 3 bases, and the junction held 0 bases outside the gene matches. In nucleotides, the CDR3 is TGTGCCAGCAGCCAAGGACAGGGCTACGAGCAGTACTTC. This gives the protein CASSQGQGYEQYF.

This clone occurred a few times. CDR3 in DNA: TGTGCCAGCAGTTTGCAGGGTTTCCACGAGCAGTACTTC. Protein sequence: CASSLQGFHEQYF. V is TRBV12-3 or TRBV12-4 and J is TRBJ2-7, with D possibly matching TRBD1 (5 bases). V was shortened by 3 bases and J by 5 bases, with 11 bases between the two germline ends. This CDR3 has 13 amino acids.

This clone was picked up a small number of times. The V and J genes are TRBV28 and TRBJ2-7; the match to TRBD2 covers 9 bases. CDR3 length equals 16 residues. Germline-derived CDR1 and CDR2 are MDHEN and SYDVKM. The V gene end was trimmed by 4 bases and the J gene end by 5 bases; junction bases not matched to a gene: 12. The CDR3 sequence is CASSSTPGTSLDEQYF. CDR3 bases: TGTGCCAGCAGTTCCACCCCGGGGACTAGCCTCGACGAGCAGTACTTC.

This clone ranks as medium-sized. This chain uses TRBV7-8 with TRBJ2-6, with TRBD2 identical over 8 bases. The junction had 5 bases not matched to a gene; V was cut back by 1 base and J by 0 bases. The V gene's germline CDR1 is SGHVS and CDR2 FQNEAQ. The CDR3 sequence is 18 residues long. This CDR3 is CASSLVGLDLSGANVLTF. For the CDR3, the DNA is TGTGCCAGCAGCTTAGTGGGACTAGACCTCTCTGGGGCCAACGTCCTGACTTTC.

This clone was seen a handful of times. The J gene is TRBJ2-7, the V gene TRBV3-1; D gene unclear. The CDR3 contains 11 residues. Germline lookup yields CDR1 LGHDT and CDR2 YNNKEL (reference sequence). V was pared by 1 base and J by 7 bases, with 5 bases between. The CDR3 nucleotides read TGTGCCAGCAGCCAAGTTCAGGAGCAGTACTTC. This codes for CASSQVQEQYF.

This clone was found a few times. CDR3 amino acids: CATRSPRDRGNEQYF. DNA of the CDR3: TGTGCCACCCGCTCGCCGCGGGACAGGGGAAACGAGCAGTACTTC. The rearrangement links TRBV19 to TRBJ2-7, with TRBD1 matching 10 bases. V shed 10 bases, J shed 5 bases, and the junction held 14 bases outside the gene matches. CDR1 is LNHDA, CDR2 SQIVND, per germline (reference sequence). This CDR3 comprises 15 residues.

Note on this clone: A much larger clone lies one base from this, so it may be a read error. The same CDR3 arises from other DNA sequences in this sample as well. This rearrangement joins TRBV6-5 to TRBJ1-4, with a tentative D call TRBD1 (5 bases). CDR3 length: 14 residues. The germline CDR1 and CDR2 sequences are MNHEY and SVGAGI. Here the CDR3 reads CASSYRGRDEKLFF. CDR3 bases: TGTGCCAGCAGTTACAGGGGACGGGATGAAAAGCTGTTTTTT.

The CDR3 loop is CSASGRNNQPQHF. CDR3 coding DNA: TGCAGTGCTAGCGGCCGGAACAATCAGCCCCAGCATTTT. The rearrangement joins TRBV20-1 to TRBJ1-5; no definite D call. The germline V gene encodes CDR1 DFQATT and CDR2 SNEGSKA (reference sequence). V was clipped by 3 bases and J by 3 bases, with 9 bases between them. The CDR3 sequence is 13 residues long.

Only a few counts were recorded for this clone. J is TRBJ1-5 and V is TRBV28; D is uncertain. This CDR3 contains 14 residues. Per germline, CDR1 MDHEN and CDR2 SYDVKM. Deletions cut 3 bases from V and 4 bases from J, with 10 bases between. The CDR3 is CASSFGDGNQPQHF. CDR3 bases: TGTGCCAGCAGTTTTGGGGATGGGAATCAGCCCCAGCATTTT.

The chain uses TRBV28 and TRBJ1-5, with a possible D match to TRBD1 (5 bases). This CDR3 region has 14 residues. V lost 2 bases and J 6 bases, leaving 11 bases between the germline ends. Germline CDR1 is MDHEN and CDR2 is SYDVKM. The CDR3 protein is CASSLHAGTQPQHF. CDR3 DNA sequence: TGTGCCAGCAGTTTACATGCAGGGACTCAGCCCCAGCATTTT. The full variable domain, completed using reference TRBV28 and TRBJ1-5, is DVKVTQSSRYLVKRTGEKVFLECVQDMDHENMFWYRQDPGLGLRLIYFSYDVKMKEKGDIPEGYSVSREKKERFSLILESASTNQTSMYLCASSLHAGTQPQHFGDGTRLSIL.

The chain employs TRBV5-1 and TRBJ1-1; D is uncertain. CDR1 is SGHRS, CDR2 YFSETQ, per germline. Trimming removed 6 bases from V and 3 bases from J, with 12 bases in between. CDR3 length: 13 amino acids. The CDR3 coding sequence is TGCGCCAGCACTCGGTCCCCGGACACTGAAGCTTTCTTT. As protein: CASTRSPDTEAFF.

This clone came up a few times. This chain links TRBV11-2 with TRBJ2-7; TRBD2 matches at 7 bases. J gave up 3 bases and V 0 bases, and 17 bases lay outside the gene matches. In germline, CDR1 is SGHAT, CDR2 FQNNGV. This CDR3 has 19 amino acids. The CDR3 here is CASSLDRAGTGLLHYEQYF. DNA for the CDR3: TGTGCCAGCAGCTTAGATCGGGCAGGTACGGGACTACTTCACTACGAGCAGTACTTC.